A single sample is the source of the 18 T cell receptor beta chains below, sequenced in a study of blood T cell repertoires in COVID-19. TCRdb keeps only in-frame clones here, not all; method: immunoSEQ multiplex PCR. Among approximately 130,000 clones listed, about 80% were seen once. Specimen: peripheral blood. The source of these receptors is a human donor in a cohort sampled during active COVID-19.

The gene calls are TRBV5-1 and TRBJ1-3; D might be TRBD1 (6 bases). CDR3 length equals 19 residues. Germline values: CDR1 SGHRS, CDR2 YFSETQ. V dropped 0 bases and J dropped 0 bases, with 19 bases sitting between them. As DNA, the CDR3 is TGCGCCAGCAGCTTGGGACAGGTATCCCAGATGTTCTCTGGAAACACCATATATTTT. Its translation is CASSLGQVSQMFSGNTIYF.

V is TRBV2 and J is TRBJ1-1; D may be TRBD1 (5 bases). In germline, CDR1 is SNHLY, CDR2 FYNNEI. The CDR3 consists of 15 residues. V was pared by 6 bases and J by 1 base, with 15 bases between. In DNA form, the CDR3 reads TGTGCCAGCAGGGGATTGGGACTGCCGAACACTGAAGCTTTCTTT. Translating it yields CASRGLGLPNTEAFF.

This clone was seen repeatedly, ten times or more. The chain couples TRBV3-1 (or the pseudogene TRBV3-2) to TRBJ2-7, with 10 bases fitting TRBD1. Germline-derived CDR1 and CDR2 are LGHDT and YNNKEL (reference sequence). This CDR3 is built from 16 residues. J gave up 0 bases and V 3 bases, and 5 bases lay outside the gene matches. The CDR3 DNA reads as TGTGCCAGCAGCCATTGGGACAGGGGAAGCTCCTACGAGCAGTACTTC. Amino acids: CASSHWDRGSSYEQYF.

The chain recombines TRBV9 with TRBJ1-1, with 7 bases identical to TRBD1. This CDR3 comprises 15 residues. V lost 5 bases and J lost 2; bases outside the gene matches: 9. Germline CDR1 reads SGDLS; CDR2 reads YYNGEE. This CDR3 is CASSAGGRGNTEAFF. The CDR3 region has the DNA TGTGCCAGCAGTGCAGGGGGGAGAGGTAACACTGAAGCTTTCTTT.

The rearrangement links TRBV20-1 to TRBJ1-2; D is unclear. Trimming left V 4 bases short and J 2 bases short, with 5 bases between. The CDR3 totals 11 residues. CDR1 and CDR2 (germline): DFQATT, SNEGSKA (reference sequence). CDR3 DNA: TGCAGTGCTAACAAGAACTATGGCTACACCTTC. Encoded protein: CSANKNYGYTF.

The chain couples TRBV20-1 to TRBJ1-1, with 9 bases identical to TRBD1. This CDR3 comprises 15 residues. The J segment lost 5 bases and the V segment lost 3 bases, leaving 10 bases of the junction unmatched. Per the germline V gene, CDR1 is DFQATT and CDR2 is SNEGSKA (reference sequence). The CDR3 spells CSASGVGQGKTEAFF. CDR3 DNA sequence: TGCAGTGCTAGTGGGGTTGGACAGGGGAAGACTGAAGCTTTCTTT.

This clone appeared a single time. In nucleotides, the CDR3 is TGTGCCACCTCGAAGACAGGGTTCGAGCAGTACTTC. Translating gives CATSKTGFEQYF. The chain carries TRBV24-1 and TRBJ2-7; TRBD1 matches at 7 bases. The trim removed 9 bases at V and 6 bases at J, leaving 7 bases unmatched. There are 12 residues in the CDR3. From germline, CDR1 is KGHDR and CDR2 SFDVKD.

J is TRBJ1-2 and V is TRBV6-1; tentative D call: TRBD1 (5 bases). V was pared by 2 bases and J by 8 bases, with 15 bases between. The CDR3 loop spans 14 amino acids. Germline-derived CDR1 and CDR2 are MNHNS and SASEGT. The CDR3 reads CASSETRAGYGYTF. The CDR3 coding sequence is TGTGCCAGCAGTGAAACACGGGCAGGGTACGGCTACACCTTC.

This chain links TRBV28 with TRBJ2-2; 10 nucleotides align to TRBD1. The trim removed 4 bases at V and 13 bases at J, leaving 3 bases unmatched. The CDR3 sequence is 12 residues long. Looked up from germline, CDR1 is MDHEN and CDR2 is SYDVKM. DNA of the CDR3: TGTGCCAGCAGTTCGACAGGGGGCGGGCTGTTTTTT. This gives the protein CASSSTGGGLFF.

This clone was observed once. The gene calls are TRBV11-2 and TRBJ1-2, with TRBD1 matching 10 bases. CDR3 length: 14 residues. The V segment lost 5 bases and the J segment 8 bases; nucleotides outside the gene matches: 8. Per the germline V gene, CDR1 is SGHAT and CDR2 is FQNNGV. The CDR3 DNA reads TGTGCCAGCAGCCCTCCCGGGACAGGGGCCGGCTACACCTTC. Its protein product is CASSPPGTGAGYTF.

The chain employs TRBV28 and TRBJ1-2; no clear D. V was trimmed by 3 bases and J by 5 bases, leaving 13 bases between them. The CDR3 totals 14 residues. The germline gives CDR1 MDHEN, CDR2 SYDVKM. The CDR3: CASSFREGLYGYTF. In nucleotides, the CDR3 is TGTGCCAGCAGTTTTAGGGAGGGTTTGTATGGCTACACCTTC.

This clone has just a few counts. The V gene is TRBV4-2, the J gene TRBJ1-1; TRBD1 matches 8 bases. The germline V gene has CDR1 LGHNA and CDR2 YNFKEQ. J was trimmed by 4 bases and V by 1 base; bases with no gene match: 8. The CDR3 runs 16 residues. The CDR3 loop reads CASSQGQGAWSTEAFF. The CDR3 DNA sequence: TGTGCCAGCAGCCAAGGTCAGGGGGCTTGGAGCACTGAAGCTTTCTTT.

J is TRBJ2-7 and V is TRBV6-4, with 7 positions matching TRBD2. The CDR3 is 17 amino acids. The germline gives CDR1 MRHNA, CDR2 SNTAGT. V was clipped by 7 bases and J by 4 bases; unmatched bases: 19. Here the CDR3 reads CASMAPPGRGSNYEQYF. The CDR3 region has the DNA TGTGCCAGCATGGCCCCTCCGGGGAGGGGATCCAATTACGAGCAGTACTTC.

The rearrangement uses TRBV3-1 (or the pseudogene TRBV3-2) and TRBJ1-6; D gene unclear. The length of the CDR3 is 14 residues. Trimming removed 4 bases from V and 8 bases from J, with 12 bases in between. CDR1 LGHDT and CDR2 YNNKEL come from the germline V gene (reference sequence). The CDR3 nucleotides are TGTGCCAGCAGCCCTCGGGAGGCTGATTCACCCCTCCACTTT. The encoded protein is CASSPREADSPLHF.

J is TRBJ1-5 and V is TRBV2, with 7 bases aligning to TRBD1. Looked up from germline, CDR1 is SNHLY and CDR2 is FYNNEI. The CDR3 is 14 residues long. With V trimmed by 4 bases and J by 4 bases, 4 bases remained unmatched. CDR3 nucleotides: TGTGCCAGCAGTGTAGGGGACAGAAATCAGCCCCAGCATTTT. Its translation is CASSVGDRNQPQHF.

V gene TRBV5-8 combines with J gene TRBJ1-5; TRBD1 matches 7 bases. Looked up from germline, CDR1 is SGHTS and CDR2 is YDEGEE. V was pared by 4 bases and J by 2 bases, with 6 bases of the junction left unmatched. The CDR3 runs 15 residues. The CDR3 region is CASSRGTVGNQPQHF. Written as DNA, the CDR3 is TGTGCCAGCAGCAGGGGGACAGTAGGCAATCAGCCCCAGCATTTT.

V gene TRBV4-1 combines with J gene TRBJ1-4; TRBD1 agrees at 8 bases. Germline values: CDR1 MGHRA, CDR2 YSYEKL. V was clipped by 1 base and J by 3 bases; unmatched bases: 4. This CDR3 spans 16 amino acids. CDR3 protein: CASSQGQGNPNEKLFF. CDR3 DNA sequence: TGCGCCAGCAGCCAAGGACAGGGGAACCCTAATGAAAAACTGTTTTTT.

The rearrangement uses TRBV6-6 and TRBJ1-2, with 10 bases identical to TRBD1. The CDR3 is 16 residues long. CDR1 and CDR2 from the germline V gene are MNHNY and SVGAGI (reference sequence). V lost 6 bases to trimming and J lost 0 bases; unmatched junction nucleotides: 7. The CDR3 reads CASRIGTGDTNYGYTF. The DNA of the CDR3 is TGTGCCAGCAGGATAGGGACAGGGGACACTAACTATGGCTACACCTTC.